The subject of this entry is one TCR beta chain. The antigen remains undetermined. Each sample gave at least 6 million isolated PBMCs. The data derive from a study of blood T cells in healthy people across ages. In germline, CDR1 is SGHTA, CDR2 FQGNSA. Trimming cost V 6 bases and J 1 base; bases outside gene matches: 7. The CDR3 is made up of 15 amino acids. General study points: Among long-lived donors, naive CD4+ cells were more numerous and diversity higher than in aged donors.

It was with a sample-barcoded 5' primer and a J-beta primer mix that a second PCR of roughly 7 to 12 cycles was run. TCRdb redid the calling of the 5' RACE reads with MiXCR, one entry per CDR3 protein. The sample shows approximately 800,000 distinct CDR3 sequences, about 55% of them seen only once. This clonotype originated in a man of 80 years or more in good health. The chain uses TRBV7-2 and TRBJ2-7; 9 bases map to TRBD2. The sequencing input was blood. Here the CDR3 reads CASRLSGGPSYEQYF. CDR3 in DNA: TGTGCCAGCAGGTTAAGCGGGGGGCCTTCCTACGAGCAGTACTTC.